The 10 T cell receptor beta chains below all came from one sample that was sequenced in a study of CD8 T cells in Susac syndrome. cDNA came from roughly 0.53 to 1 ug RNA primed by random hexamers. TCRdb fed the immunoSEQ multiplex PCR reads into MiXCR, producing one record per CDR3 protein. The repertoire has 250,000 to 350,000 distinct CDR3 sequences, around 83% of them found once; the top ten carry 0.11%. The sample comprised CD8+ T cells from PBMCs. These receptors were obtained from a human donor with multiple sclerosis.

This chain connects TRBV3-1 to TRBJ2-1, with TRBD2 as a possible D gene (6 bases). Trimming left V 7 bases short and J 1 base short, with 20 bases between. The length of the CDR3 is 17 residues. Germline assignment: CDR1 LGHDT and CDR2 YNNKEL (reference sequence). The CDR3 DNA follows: TGTGCCAGCACCGCATCTCCTCGGGAGATATCCTACAATGAGCAGTTCTTC. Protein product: CASTASPREISYNEQFF.

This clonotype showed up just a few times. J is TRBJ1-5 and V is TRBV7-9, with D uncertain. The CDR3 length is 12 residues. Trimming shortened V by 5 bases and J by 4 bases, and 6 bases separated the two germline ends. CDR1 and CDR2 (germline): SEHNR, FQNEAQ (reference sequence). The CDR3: CASSVVNQPQHF. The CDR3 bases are TGTGCCAGCAGCGTCGTAAATCAGCCCCAGCATTTT.

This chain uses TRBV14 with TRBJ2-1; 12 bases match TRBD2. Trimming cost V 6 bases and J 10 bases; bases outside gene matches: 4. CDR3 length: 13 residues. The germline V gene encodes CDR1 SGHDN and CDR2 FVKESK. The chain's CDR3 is CASRGLAGVEQFF. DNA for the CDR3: TGTGCCAGCAGGGGACTAGCGGGCGTAGAGCAGTTCTTC.

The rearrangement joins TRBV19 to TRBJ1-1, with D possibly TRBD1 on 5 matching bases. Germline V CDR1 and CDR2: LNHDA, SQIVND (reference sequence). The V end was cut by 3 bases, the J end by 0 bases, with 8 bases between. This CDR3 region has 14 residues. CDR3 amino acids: CASSIGTMNTEAFF. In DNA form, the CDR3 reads TGTGCCAGTAGTATTGGGACGATGAACACTGAAGCTTTCTTT.

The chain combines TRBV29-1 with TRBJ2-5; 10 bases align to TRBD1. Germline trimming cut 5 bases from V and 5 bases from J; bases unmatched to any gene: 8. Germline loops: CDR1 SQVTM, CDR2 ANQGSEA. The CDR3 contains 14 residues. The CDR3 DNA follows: TGCAGCGTTCCGGGACAGGGGATTCGGGAGACCCAGTACTTC. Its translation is CSVPGQGIRETQYF.

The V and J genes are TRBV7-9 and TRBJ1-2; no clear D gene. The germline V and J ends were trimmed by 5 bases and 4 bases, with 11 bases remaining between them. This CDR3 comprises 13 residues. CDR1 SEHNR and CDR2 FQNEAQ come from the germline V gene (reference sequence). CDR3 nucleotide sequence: TGTGCCAGCAGCCCCGGCGGCGGCTATGGCTACACCTTC. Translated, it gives CASSPGGGYGYTF.

CDR3 sequence reads: CASSFVGAPDTQYF. For the CDR3, the DNA is TGTGCCAGCAGTTTCGTGGGAGCCCCAGATACGCAGTATTTT. The V gene is TRBV27, the J gene TRBJ2-3; tentatively, D is TRBD2 (5 bases). Germline assignment: CDR1 MNHEY and CDR2 SMNVEV (reference sequence). Trimming shortened V by 3 bases and J by 4 bases, and 11 bases separated the two germline ends. This CDR3 is 14 amino acids long.

CDR3 coding DNA: TGTGCCACCAGTGATTTGGGCCAGGGGGGCGAGGAGACCCAGTACTTC. As protein: CATSDLGQGGEETQYF. The chain couples TRBV24-1 to TRBJ2-5, with D maybe TRBD1 (7 bases). V was cut by 0 bases and J by 5 bases, with 15 bases left in between. This CDR3 spans 16 amino acids. Germline-derived CDR1 and CDR2 are KGHDR and SFDVKD.

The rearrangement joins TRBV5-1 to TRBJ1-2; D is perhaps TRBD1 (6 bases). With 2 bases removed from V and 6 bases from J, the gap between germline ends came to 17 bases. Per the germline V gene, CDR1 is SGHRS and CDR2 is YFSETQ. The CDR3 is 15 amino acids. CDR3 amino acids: CASSFYREKTDGYTF. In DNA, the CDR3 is TGCGCCAGCAGCTTCTACAGGGAGAAGACTGATGGCTACACCTTC.

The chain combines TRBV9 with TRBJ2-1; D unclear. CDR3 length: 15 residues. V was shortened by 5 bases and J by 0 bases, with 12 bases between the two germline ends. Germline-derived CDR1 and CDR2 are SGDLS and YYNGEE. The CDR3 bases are TGTGCCAGCAGTGTTGTAGGGTCCTCCTACAATGAGCAGTTCTTC. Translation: CASSVVGSSYNEQFF.